The 30 T cell receptor beta chains below were found in one sample sequenced in a study of CD8+CD57+ T cells in acquired aplastic anemia. According to the study, genomic DNA was the template for TCR beta VDJ and CDR3 profiling. TCRdb redid the calling of the reads with MiXCR, one entry per CDR3 protein. The sample lists 90,000 to 150,000 distinct CDR3 sequences, approximately 61% seen once, with roughly 30% in the top ten. Patients included in sequencing had previously demonstrated CD8+CD57+ cell expansion by flow cytometry. Sequencing input: sorted CD4+, CD8+, or CD8+CD57+ T cells (not recorded which) from PBMCs. The receptors shown here come from a human donor with aplastic anemia.

The chain recombines TRBV10-2 with TRBJ1-2, with D possibly matching TRBD1 (6 bases). V was cut by 2 bases and J by 2 bases, with 9 bases left in between. Per germline, CDR1 WSHSY and CDR2 SAAADI. The CDR3 covers 14 residues. The CDR3 nucleotides are TGCGCCAGCAGTGAGCAGGGGATCAACTATGGCTACACCTTC. Translation gives CASSEQGINYGYTF.

The chain couples TRBV4-1 to TRBJ2-1; D is possibly TRBD1 (6 bases). The germline V and J ends were trimmed by 3 bases and 8 bases, with 17 bases remaining between them. CDR1 and CDR2 from the germline V gene are MGHRA and YSYEKL. This CDR3 comprises 15 residues. The CDR3 nucleotides read TGCGCCAGCAGCCAGGTAGTGGGGGCAGGAGATGAGCAGTTCTTC. This translates into CASSQVVGAGDEQFF.

The chain uses TRBV27 and TRBJ1-3; no definite D call. CDR1 is MNHEY and CDR2 is SMNVEV in the germline V gene (reference sequence). V was shortened by 2 bases and J by 0 bases, with 5 bases between the two germline ends. The CDR3 contains 14 residues. The chain's CDR3 is CASSLGVSGNTIYF. DNA for the CDR3: TGTGCCAGCAGTTTAGGGGTCTCTGGAAACACCATATATTTT.

The chain combines TRBV15 with TRBJ2-7; D remains ambiguous. CDR1 is LNHNV and CDR2 is YYDKDF in the germline V gene (reference sequence). Trimming removed 3 bases at V and 3 bases at J, with 24 bases between. There are 18 residues in the CDR3. The chain's CDR3 is CATSRVGPTGVIFYEQYF. DNA for the CDR3: TGTGCCACCAGCAGGGTAGGACCGACTGGGGTCATTTTCTACGAGCAGTACTTC.

The V and J genes are TRBV20-1 and TRBJ1-6; 9 nucleotides line up with TRBD1. The CDR3 is 14 amino acids. Germline CDR1 DFQATT, CDR2 SNEGSKA (reference sequence). Trimming removed 1 base from V and 14 bases from J; junction bases left unmatched: 9. Written as DNA, the CDR3 is TGCAGTGCTAGAGGGACAGGGGCCCAAGAGGCCCTCCACTTT. Translation: CSARGTGAQEALHF.

The chain uses TRBV19 and TRBJ1-6, with D hard to call. This CDR3 has 12 amino acids. CDR1 is LNHDA and CDR2 is SQIVND in the germline V gene (reference sequence). Trimming took 1 base from V and 8 from J, leaving 3 bases between them. CDR3 region: CASSIVDSPLHF. CDR3 nucleotides: TGTGCCAGTAGTATAGTGGATTCACCCCTCCACTTT.

Many counts were recorded for this clonotype. The V call is TRBV5-6, the J call TRBJ2-3, with a possible D match to TRBD2 (5 bases). This CDR3 spans 16 amino acids. CDR1 SGHDT and CDR2 YYEEEE come from the germline V gene. V gave up 0 bases and J gave up 10 bases, with 21 bases separating them. The CDR3 DNA is TGTGCCAGCAGCTTGGGAGGGCAGGTTACCATCGATGCGCAGTATTTT. Its protein is CASSLGGQVTIDAQYF.

This chain connects TRBV20-1 to TRBJ2-1, with 7 bases identical to TRBD1. The V gene's germline CDR1 is DFQATT and CDR2 SNEGSKA (reference sequence). This CDR3 has 13 residues. The V gene end was trimmed by 3 bases and the J gene end by 15 bases; junction bases not matched to a gene: 14. CDR3 sequence reads: CSARGDSAKARFF. The CDR3 DNA reads TGCAGTGCTAGGGGGGACAGCGCCAAAGCCCGGTTCTTC.

This clonotype occurred many times. The chain couples TRBV15 to TRBJ1-1, with a possible D match to TRBD1 (5 bases). Germline CDR1 LNHNV, CDR2 YYDKDF (reference sequence). V lost 5 bases to trimming and J lost 0 bases, with 10 bases between them. The CDR3 covers 14 residues. The DNA for the CDR3 is TGTGCCACCAGCTTGGGGGAAATGAACACTGAAGCTTTCTTT. This translates into CATSLGEMNTEAFF.

There are a few counts of this clonotype. V is TRBV7-9 and J is TRBJ2-7; unclear D gene. Germline-derived CDR1 and CDR2 are SEHNR and FQNEAQ (reference sequence). CDR3 size: 11 residues. V lost 8 bases and J 6 bases, leaving 11 bases between the germline ends. The CDR3 DNA follows: TGTGCCAGCTCCCCCGGATCCGAGCAGTACTTC. Amino acid sequence: CASSPGSEQYF.

The chain recombines TRBV11-1 with TRBJ2-7, with 8 bases that match TRBD2. V dropped 1 base and J dropped 0; count of bases not matched to a gene: 8. This CDR3 is built from 17 residues. CDR1 and CDR2 (germline): SGHAT, FQDESV (reference sequence). The CDR3 DNA follows: TGTGCCAGCAGCTTAGGGGTACTAGCGGTCACCTCCTACGAGCAGTACTTC. Its translation is CASSLGVLAVTSYEQYF.

V is TRBV2 and J is TRBJ1-5; D ambiguous. Germline V gene lookup returns CDR1 SNHLY and CDR2 FYNNEI. This CDR3 is 13 amino acids long. The germline V and J ends were trimmed by 3 bases and 3 bases, with 6 bases remaining between them. The CDR3 protein is CASSDPVNQPQHF. CDR3 coding DNA: TGTGCCAGCAGTGATCCGGTCAATCAGCCCCAGCATTTT.

V usage is TRBV15 and J usage is TRBJ2-7; TRBD1 might be the D (6 bases). The germline V and J ends were trimmed by 1 base and 3 bases, with 13 bases remaining between them. The CDR3 covers 15 residues. In germline, CDR1 is LNHNV, CDR2 YYDKDF (reference sequence). This chain's CDR3 is CATSRAGHGDYEQYF. The CDR3, as DNA: TGTGCCACCAGCAGAGCGGGACATGGAGACTACGAGCAGTACTTC.

At least ten counts were recorded for this clonotype. The genes are TRBV11-2 and TRBJ1-6; D is perhaps TRBD1 (6 bases). The CDR3 extends over 15 amino acids. Deletions cut 6 bases from V and 10 bases from J, with 19 bases between. Germline CDR1 is SGHAT and CDR2 is FQNNGV. CDR3 in DNA: TGTGCCAGCAGTTGGTTACAGGGACCGGGCTCACCCCTCCACTTT. Residues: CASSWLQGPGSPLHF.

This chain connects TRBV7-8 to TRBJ1-5; D unresolved. V shed 1 base and J shed 6 bases, with 7 bases lying between them. The CDR3 consists of 13 residues. CDR1 SGHVS and CDR2 FQNEAQ come from the germline V gene. The DNA for the CDR3 is TGTGCCAGCAGCTTAGATCTTATTCAGCCCCAGCATTTT. Its protein is CASSLDLIQPQHF.

This chain joins TRBV7-7 and TRBJ2-5; D not certain. The CDR3 runs to 13 residues. Looked up from germline, CDR1 is SSHAT and CDR2 is FNYEAQ (reference sequence). V was shortened by 3 bases and J by 5 bases, with 10 bases between the two germline ends. The CDR3: CASSFGVRETQYF. DNA of the CDR3: TGTGCCAGCAGCTTCGGTGTGAGGGAGACCCAGTACTTC.

This clonotype occurred many times. The chain links TRBV5-6 to TRBJ2-3; no firm D call. Germline CDR1 is SGHDT and CDR2 is YYEEEE. Trimming stripped 2 bases from V and 3 bases from J, with 16 bases between. The CDR3 has 16 amino acids. The CDR3 loop reads CASSLVLSEGTDTQYF. The CDR3 nucleotides are TGTGCCAGCAGCTTAGTCTTGAGCGAAGGAACAGATACGCAGTATTTT. The complete variable domain, with remaining parts taken from reference TRBV5-6 and TRBJ2-3, reads DAGVTQSPTHLIKTRGQQVTLRCSPKSGHDTVSWYQQALGQGPQFIFQYYEEEERQRGNFPDRFSGHQFPNYSSELNVNALLLGDSALYLCASSLVLSEGTDTQYFGPGTRLTVL.

The V and J genes are TRBV10-2 and TRBJ2-5, with D maybe TRBD2 (6 bases). V lost 5 bases to trimming and J lost 2 bases, with 18 bases between them. CDR1 is WSHSY and CDR2 is SAAADI in the germline V gene. CDR3 length equals 16 residues. The CDR3 sequence: CASSLDPGEGQETQYF. The CDR3 bases are TGCGCCAGCAGTCTGGACCCGGGAGAGGGGCAAGAGACCCAGTACTTC.

The chain carries TRBV29-1 and TRBJ1-6, with 12 bases matching TRBD1. The CDR3 totals 12 residues. The J segment lost 14 bases and the V segment lost 4 bases, leaving 3 bases of the junction unmatched. Germline V CDR1 and CDR2: SQVTM, ANQGSEA. In DNA form, the CDR3 reads TGCAGCGTTGTAGGGACAGGGGGCTCCCTCCACTTT. This gives the protein CSVVGTGGSLHF.

The chain links TRBV12-3 or TRBV12-4 to TRBJ1-3, with 9 positions matching TRBD1. The CDR3 length is 14 residues. Germline trimming cut 6 bases from V and 2 bases from J; bases unmatched to any gene: 2. The CDR3 region is CASRGDRAGNTIYF. DNA of the CDR3: TGTGCCAGCAGGGGGGACAGGGCTGGAAACACCATATATTTT.

The chain's CDR3 is CASSVAGTGDQPQHF. The DNA of the CDR3 is TGTGCCAGCAGTGTCGCCGGGACAGGGGATCAGCCCCAGCATTTT. J is TRBJ1-5 and V is TRBV12-3 or TRBV12-4, with 10 bases identical to TRBD1. V trimming: 5 bases; J trimming: 5 bases; junction bases outside the gene matches: 6. The CDR3 totals 15 residues.

CDR3 protein: CASRLDRDEQYF. CDR3 bases: TGCGCCAGCAGACTCGACAGGGACGAGCAGTACTTC. This chain links TRBV10-1 with TRBJ2-7; TRBD1 aligns across 7 bases. V shed 6 bases and J 5 bases; nucleotides not matched to a gene: 4. Germline V lookup: CDR1 WNHNN, CDR2 SYGVQD (reference sequence). The CDR3 extends over 12 amino acids.

The gene calls are TRBV2 and TRBJ2-5; D is tentatively TRBD1 or TRBD2 (5 bases each). V shed 7 bases and J shed 9 bases, with 18 bases lying between them. Germline-derived CDR1 and CDR2 are SNHLY and FYNNEI. CDR3 length: 13 residues. For the CDR3, the DNA is TGTGCCAGCAATCGGGACGGTAATCAGCCCCAGTACTTC. Translation: CASNRDGNQPQYF.

The V and J genes are TRBV2 and TRBJ1-5; maybe TRBD1 (5 bases). The CDR3 totals 14 residues. Germline CDR1 SNHLY, CDR2 FYNNEI. The V gene lost 7 bases and the J gene lost 3 bases, with 13 bases spanning the gap. The CDR3 sequence is CASTGRMDNQPQHF. The DNA for the CDR3 is TGTGCCAGCACAGGGAGAATGGACAATCAGCCCCAGCATTTT.

Concerning this clonotype itself: Germline and junction disagree at one end, which may indicate a read error. The V call is TRBV25-1, the J call TRBJ2-7; no definite D call. Germline V gives CDR1 MGHDK, CDR2 SYGVNS. The CDR3 covers 16 residues. The CDR3 sequence is CASSAIAGLGSYEQCF. In DNA form, the CDR3 reads TGTGCCAGCAGTGCAATCGCAGGCTTGGGCTCCTACGAGCAGTGCTTC.

This sequence joins TRBV5-6 and TRBJ1-1; maybe TRBD1 (6 bases). This CDR3 is 12 amino acids long. The V gene lost 3 bases and the J gene lost 14 bases, with 17 bases spanning the gap. Looked up from germline, CDR1 is SGHDT and CDR2 is YYEEEE. In DNA, the CDR3 is TGTGCCAGCAGCTCTGAGGCAGGGGATGCCTTCTTT. It is translated as CASSSEAGDAFF.

There are a few counts of this clonotype. The rearrangement uses TRBV7-9 and TRBJ1-1, with D unresolved. Germline V lookup: CDR1 SEHNR, CDR2 FQNEAQ (reference sequence). V was shortened by 8 bases and J by 3 bases, with 10 bases between the two germline ends. The CDR3 has 12 amino acids. For the CDR3, the DNA is TGTGCCAGCGGTCTGACCCACACTGAAGCTTTCTTT. Translating gives CASGLTHTEAFF. The whole variable domain, filled in from reference TRBV7-9 and TRBJ1-1, reads DTGVSQNPRHKITKRGQNVTFRCDPISEHNRLYWYRQTLGQGPEFLTYFQNEAQLEKSRLLSDRFSAERPKGSFSTLEIQRTEQGDSAMYLCASGLTHTEAFFGQGTRLTVV.

The chain has TRBV11-1 and TRBJ1-5; possibly TRBD1 for D (6 bases). Germline V CDR1 and CDR2: SGHAT, FQDESV (reference sequence). Trimming pared 3 bases from V and 4 bases from J, leaving 19 bases between. CDR3 length equals 17 residues. The CDR3 reads CASSLAGDAIKNQPQHF. CDR3 nucleotides: TGTGCCAGCAGCTTGGCAGGGGACGCAATAAAAAATCAGCCCCAGCATTTT.

This clonotype was detected once. The V call is TRBV6-1, the J call TRBJ2-6; the D is unclear. The V gene's germline CDR1 is MNHNS and CDR2 SASEGT. V was pared by 5 bases and J by 5 bases, with 10 bases between. The CDR3 extends over 14 amino acids. CDR3 coding DNA: TGTGCCAGCAGTCCTTCTATATGGGCCAACGTCCTGACTTTC. Its protein is CASSPSIWANVLTF.

In DNA form, the CDR3 reads TGTGCCAGCAGTTTGTTTGACGGCGAGCAGTACTTC. Encoded protein: CASSLFDGEQYF. The V and J genes are TRBV12-3 or TRBV12-4 and TRBJ2-5; D unresolved. The J call may not be correct, given that the DNA end is closer to TRBJ2-7. The CDR3 consists of 12 residues.